A single sample gave rise to the 26 T cell receptor beta chains below, sequenced in a study of T-cell memory formation after mild COVID-19. TCRdb reanalysed the 5' RACE reads using MiXCR and keeps one entry per CDR3 protein. This table has 450,000 or so distinct CDR3 sequences, around 18% appearing once. The sequencing sample was made of PBMCs or a T cell subset sorted from them (not recorded which). These receptor sequences come from an adult woman who had mild COVID-19 (a few samples of this study predate the infection). Cell type and time point are not known.

The table lists this clonotype with a few counts. This chain uses TRBV9 with TRBJ2-5, with a tentative D call TRBD1 (5 bases). Germline CDR1 SGDLS, CDR2 YYNGEE. The CDR3 has 17 residues. Trimming shortened V by 3 bases and J by 5 bases, and 23 bases separated the two germline ends. The CDR3 DNA is TGTGCCAGCAGCGACCCCCTAGGGCAGGGCTTGGTGGAGACCCAGTACTTC. Its translation: CASSDPLGQGLVETQYF.

This chain connects TRBV27 to TRBJ1-1, with D possibly matching TRBD1 (6 bases). Germline loops: CDR1 MNHEY, CDR2 SMNVEV (reference sequence). This CDR3 is built from 14 residues. Trimming took off 5 bases at V and 5 bases at J, with 15 bases between the two ends. The DNA of the CDR3 is TGTGCCAGCAGTCCACGTCCAGGGGTTACTGAAGCTTTCTTT. Residues: CASSPRPGVTEAFF.

J is TRBJ2-7 and V is TRBV29-1; TRBD1 agrees at 8 bases. V gave up 6 bases and J gave up 2 bases; unmatched junction bases: 6. The CDR3 sequence is 13 residues long. Looked up from germline, CDR1 is SQVTM and CDR2 is ANQGSEA. CDR3 nucleotide sequence: TGCAGCGTGGATGGACAGGGCGCCTACGAGCAGTACTTC. This translates into CSVDGQGAYEQYF.

This clonotype was counted a few times. The rearrangement links TRBV11-1 to TRBJ2-5; TRBD1 is a possible D gene (6 bases). The germline gives CDR1 SGHAT, CDR2 FQDESV (reference sequence). V shed 2 bases and J shed 8 bases, with 9 bases lying between them. The CDR3 sequence is 12 residues long. CDR3 bases: TGTGCCAGCAGCTTATCACAGGGTACCCAGTACTTC. Its translation: CASSLSQGTQYF. Full variable domain (rest looked up from reference TRBV11-1 and TRBJ2-5): EAEVAQSPRYKITEKSQAVAFWCDPISGHATLYWYRQILGQGPELLVQFQDESVVDDSQLPKDRFSAERLKGVDSTLKIQPAELGDSAMYLCASSLSQGTQYFGPGTRLLVL.

The rearrangement links TRBV7-9 to TRBJ1-5, with D possibly TRBD1 on 5 matching bases. The germline V and J ends were trimmed by 4 bases and 3 bases, with 13 bases remaining between them. Germline V lookup: CDR1 SEHNR, CDR2 FQNEAQ (reference sequence). The CDR3 is 15 residues long. The CDR3 DNA follows: TGTGCCAGCAGCTCGACCAGGGTCGCCAATCAGCCCCAGCATTTT. Translating gives CASSSTRVANQPQHF.

This clonotype has only a few counts. This chain links TRBV7-9 with TRBJ1-5; D might be TRBD1 (5 bases). The CDR3 has 14 residues. Trimming cost V 2 bases and J 6 bases, with 11 bases left between them. In germline, CDR1 is SEHNR, CDR2 FQNEAQ (reference sequence). CDR3 sequence (DNA): TGTGCCAGCAGCTTACCGGGGGTGGCTCAGCCCCAGCATTTT. It is translated as CASSLPGVAQPQHF.

V and J are TRBV4-1 and TRBJ1-2; weak D call: TRBD1 (5 bases). Germline values: CDR1 MGHRA, CDR2 YSYEKL. The V gene lost 0 bases and the J gene lost 4 bases, with 15 bases spanning the gap. CDR3 size: 16 residues. The CDR3 loop is CASSQDRGTLGYGYTF. DNA for the CDR3: TGCGCCAGCAGCCAAGATCGGGGGACCCTGGGCTATGGCTACACCTTC.

This clonotype was detected only a few times. The genes are TRBV7-2 and TRBJ2-3; tentatively, D is TRBD1 or TRBD2 (5 bases each). Trimming took off 1 base at V and 7 bases at J, with 18 bases between the two ends. The length of the CDR3 is 16 residues. Looked up from germline, CDR1 is SGHTA and CDR2 is FQGNSA. As DNA, the CDR3 is TGTGCCAGCAGCTTAGGGGCCGGGACGGGCATGAATACGCAGTATTTT. Translated, it gives CASSLGAGTGMNTQYF.

In this sample, this clonotype turned up many times. V usage is TRBV5-1 and J usage is TRBJ2-4, with 9 nucleotides matching TRBD1. CDR1 and CDR2 from the germline V gene are SGHRS and YFSETQ. CDR3 length equals 16 residues. Losses at the gene ends were 0 bases for V and 6 bases for J; bases not matched to a gene: 7. CDR3 nucleotide sequence: TGCGCCAGCAGCTTGGATGGTACAGGGGGCGGAAACATTCAGTACTTC. This codes for CASSLDGTGGGNIQYF.

There are a few counts of this clonotype. DNA for the CDR3: TGTGCCAGCAGTTTTAGCGGGGGGAACACCGGGGAGCTGTTTTTT. Protein: CASSFSGGNTGELFF. The gene calls are TRBV6-2 or TRBV6-3 and TRBJ2-2; 9 bases fit TRBD2. The V and J ends lost 4 bases and 1 base, in that order; junction bases with no gene match: 1. CDR1 is MNHEY and CDR2 is SVGEGT in the germline V gene. The length of the CDR3 is 15 residues.

This sequence joins TRBV18 and TRBJ2-5, with D unclear. Trimming took off 1 base at V and 1 base at J, with 7 bases between the two ends. The germline gives CDR1 KGHSH, CDR2 LQKENI. The CDR3 is 14 residues long. For the CDR3, the DNA is TGTGCCAGCTCACCACAAAGTTCCCAAGAGACCCAGTACTTC. It yields the protein CASSPQSSQETQYF.

Many counts were recorded for this clonotype. The rearrangement joins TRBV4-1 to TRBJ1-1; D is uncertain. CDR3 length: 13 residues. The V gene's germline CDR1 is MGHRA and CDR2 YSYEKL. Between the trimmed V and J ends, which lost 4 bases and 1 base, there was a span of 7 bases. As DNA, the CDR3 is TGCGCCAGCAGCCGGGAAGAGAACACTGAAGCTTTCTTT. Translation: CASSREENTEAFF.

The chain uses TRBV29-1 and TRBJ2-3; the D gene could be TRBD1 or TRBD2 (6 bases each). CDR3 length equals 13 residues. V gave up 2 bases and J gave up 6 bases, with 12 bases separating them. Germline CDR1 reads SQVTM; CDR2 reads ANQGSEA. This CDR3 is CSVERQGRDTQYF. CDR3 DNA sequence: TGCAGCGTTGAACGGCAGGGGAGGGATACGCAGTATTTT.

This chain uses TRBV30 with TRBJ2-7; TRBD2 agrees at 9 bases. J gave up 2 bases and V 5 bases, and 4 bases lay outside the gene matches. Germline V gene sequence: CDR1 GTSNPN, CDR2 SVGIG (reference sequence). The CDR3 covers 13 residues. The CDR3 nucleotides are TGTGCCTGGGCGACTAGCGGCACCTACGAGCAGTACTTC. Protein: CAWATSGTYEQYF.

V usage is TRBV7-9 and J usage is TRBJ2-7; 9 bases map to TRBD1. The germline CDR1 and CDR2 sequences are SEHNR and FQNEAQ (reference sequence). Trimming removed 3 bases from V and 4 bases from J; junction bases left unmatched: 4. This CDR3 is built from 14 residues. This CDR3 is CASSFRTGVYEQYF. The CDR3 DNA sequence: TGTGCCAGCAGCTTTCGGACAGGGGTTTACGAGCAGTACTTC. Using reference TRBV7-9 and TRBJ2-7 for the parts outside the CDR3, the full variable domain is DTGVSQNPRHKITKRGQNVTFRCDPISEHNRLYWYRQTLGQGPEFLTYFQNEAQLEKSRLLSDRFSAERPKGSFSTLEIQRTEQGDSAMYLCASSFRTGVYEQYFGPGTRLTVT.

CDR3 DNA sequence: TGCAGTGCTAGAACGTATGGGGGGTACACTGAAGCTTTCTTT. Translation: CSARTYGGYTEAFF. The rearrangement joins TRBV20-1 to TRBJ1-1; maybe TRBD1 (5 bases). Germline lookup yields CDR1 DFQATT and CDR2 SNEGSKA (reference sequence). The CDR3 totals 14 residues. V was shortened by 2 bases and J by 3 bases, with 13 bases between the two germline ends.

The table lists this clonotype with a few counts. The chain couples TRBV20-1 to TRBJ1-6; a possible D gene is TRBD1 (5 bases). This CDR3 has 14 residues. Germline values: CDR1 DFQATT, CDR2 SNEGSKA (reference sequence). V lost 5 bases and J lost 9, with 17 bases in between. Written as DNA, the CDR3 is TGCAGTGCTCCGGGAGCTGCGGGGACTTCACCCCTCCACTTT. Translation gives CSAPGAAGTSPLHF.

This rearrangement joins TRBV6-5 to TRBJ1-1, with TRBD1 identical over 8 bases. The junction had 6 bases not matched to a gene; V was cut back by 2 bases and J by 1 base. The CDR3 runs to 16 residues. Germline CDR1 MNHEY, CDR2 SVGAGI. CDR3 region: CASSYGFGQGNTEAFF. CDR3 nucleotide sequence: TGTGCCAGCAGTTACGGGTTCGGACAGGGGAACACTGAAGCTTTCTTT.

The CDR3 sequence: CASREVSNIQYF. The CDR3 bases are TGTGCCAGCAGGGAAGTATCGAACATTCAGTACTTC. The gene calls are TRBV6-5 and TRBJ2-4; D is ambiguous. The V and J ends lost 6 bases and 7 bases respectively, with 10 bases between them. This CDR3 spans 12 amino acids. Germline loops: CDR1 MNHEY, CDR2 SVGAGI.

A few counts support this clonotype. The chain employs TRBV10-3 and TRBJ1-1, with D hard to call. Between the trimmed V and J ends, which lost 2 bases and 2 bases, there was a span of 9 bases. CDR3 length: 14 residues. CDR1 is ENHRY and CDR2 is SYGVKD in the germline V gene. This CDR3 is CAISEGHRNTEAFF. The CDR3 nucleotides are TGTGCCATCAGTGAGGGTCATAGAAACACTGAAGCTTTCTTT.

There are many counts of this clonotype. The gene calls are TRBV20-1 and TRBJ2-7; 7 nucleotides agree with TRBD1. Germline CDR1 and CDR2: DFQATT and SNEGSKA (reference sequence). With 3 bases clipped from V and 5 bases from J, the junction kept 10 bases outside the gene matches. This CDR3 spans 14 amino acids. CDR3 in amino acids: CSASKGGEVDEQYF. CDR3 sequence (DNA): TGCAGTGCTAGTAAAGGGGGCGAGGTCGACGAGCAGTACTTC.

There are a few counts of this clonotype. The chain has TRBV20-1 and TRBJ2-3, with no clear D. Trimming removed 1 base at V and 4 bases at J, with 12 bases between. This CDR3 region has 14 residues. CDR1 is DFQATT, CDR2 SNEGSKA, per germline (reference sequence). CDR3 nucleotide sequence: TGCAGTGCTAGAGCTCGGTCTGAGGCAGATACGCAGTATTTT. Its translation: CSARARSEADTQYF.

Many counts were recorded for this clonotype. This sequence joins TRBV30 and TRBJ2-4; D remains ambiguous. This CDR3 region has 11 residues. The ends were cut back, 4 bases at V and 4 bases at J, with 5 bases in the middle. From germline, CDR1 is GTSNPN and CDR2 SVGIG (reference sequence). This CDR3 is CAWISKNIQYF. In DNA, the CDR3 is TGTGCCTGGATTAGTAAAAACATTCAGTACTTC.

The J gene is TRBJ1-2, the V gene TRBV7-8; 9 nucleotides align to TRBD1. V lost 0 bases and J lost 6; bases outside the gene matches: 2. Germline values: CDR1 SGHVS, CDR2 FQNEAQ. The CDR3 has 14 amino acids. In DNA form, the CDR3 reads TGTGCCAGCAGCTTAGCCGGGACAGGGAATGGCTACACCTTC. It encodes CASSLAGTGNGYTF. Looking up the rest from reference TRBV7-8 and TRBJ1-2 gives the full variable domain: GAGVSQSPRYKVAKRGQDVALRCDPISGHVSLFWYQQALGQGPEFLTYFQNEAQLDKSGLPSDRFFAERPEGSVSTLKIQRTQQEDSAVYLCASSLAGTGNGYTFGSGTRLTVV.

This chain uses TRBV7-9 with TRBJ1-1; D unresolved. Trimming took off 1 base at V and 1 base at J, with 10 bases between the two ends. This CDR3 contains 15 residues. Germline V lookup: CDR1 SEHNR, CDR2 FQNEAQ (reference sequence). The CDR3 loop is CASSLVMPGNTEAFF. In DNA, the CDR3 is TGTGCCAGCAGCTTAGTCATGCCGGGGAACACTGAAGCTTTCTTT.

The chain carries TRBV7-9 and TRBJ2-1; the match to TRBD2 covers 14 bases. V lost 2 bases and J lost 3; bases outside the gene matches: 9. Germline CDR1 reads SEHNR; CDR2 reads FQNEAQ (reference sequence). The CDR3 length is 19 residues. CDR3 sequence: CASSLLGTSGRKGYNEQFF. For the CDR3, the DNA is TGTGCCAGCAGCTTATTAGGGACTAGCGGGAGAAAGGGCTACAATGAGCAGTTCTTC.